The text below deals with one T cell receptor (beta chain). Which antigen it targets is not known. Per-nucleotide qualities are absent, and no much larger clonotype sits a single base away. At one collaborating source in Seattle, patients were enrolled during active infection and were followed longitudinally through the course of disease. Each collaborating institution followed its own protocols to collect whole blood in K2EDTA tubes. Collaborator samples were shipped for TCRbeta analysis as frozen whole blood, isolated PBMCs, or DNA extracted from either sample type. This sample was taken from a study of blood T cell repertoires in COVID-19 (dated by TCRdb to the early 2020s). About the study as a whole: The collaborator samples originated in the United States, Italy and Spain and spanned the acute and convalescent phases of COVID-19. The material from the prospective study consisted of cDNA or gDNA derived from T cells, B-cell-depleted T cells, or PBMCs. Subjects who had been exposed to COVID-19, were actively infected with it, or had recovered from it provided the deeply sampled blood TCRbeta repertoires that made up the dataset. The repertoires were released in a freely available public database intended as a resource for research on the immune response to SARS-CoV-2. Samples were obtained from the ongoing ImmuneRACE study (first 160 participants) and from 1,200 or so subjects provided by 6 global collaborators. The sample metadata nearly always contained a de-identified subject ID, COVID-19 status, age in years and sex. Where available, HLA class I and class II types were taken from metadata supplied by the sample provider and were not determined by assay-based typing.

The immunoSEQ Assay, a bias-controlled multiplex PCR, was used to amplify TCRbeta CDR3 regions from genomic DNA. The study's processing was this. Within the assay, amplification of reference gene primers was used to estimate how many nucleated cells each sample contained. To quantify the absolute abundance of each unique TCRbeta CDR3 rearrangement, sequence reads were collapsed and filtered. Productive Simpson clonality was computed per sample as the square root of Simpson's diversity index over productive rearrangements. Sourced from immuneACCESS, this table was stored by TCRdb with only in-frame sequences that have V and J called. A share of the clones is absent; for the studies checked, an unresolved V gene accounts for under half, and the remainder has no known explanation. V, J and clone size are those of that table, while D and trimming were read from the DNA. The sample table lists roughly 250,000 clones, about 86% of them with a count of one. Clones ranked in the top ten supply around 12% of the sample.

Relative to germline, V is missing 4 bases and J is missing 5 bases, with 7 bases of the junction outside any gene match. Measured from the cysteine to the phenylalanine, the CDR3 is 15 residues long. The sequence is cut down to CDR3 DNA, 45 bases in frame from base 1. From the germline V gene (reference sequence), CDR1 is SGHNT and CDR2 is YYREEE. The study at large found these results: The amount of clinical and demographic metadata varied by source and participant and was provided uncurated.

Sequenced input: peripheral blood. This TCR came from a woman in her twenties or thirties with COVID-19, enrolled during active disease. The chain was built from TRBV5-4 and TRBJ2-1; TRBD2 lines up with 9 middle nucleotides. The CDR3 sequence is CASSPLAGADNEQFF. The DNA reads as follows: TGTGCCAGCAGCCCATTAGCGGGGGCAGACAATGAGCAGTTCTTC.